This T cell receptor (beta chain) was sequenced in a study of blood T cell repertoires in COVID-19. The V and J ends lost 1 base and 4 bases respectively, with 14 bases between them. Germline V gene sequence: CDR1 LGHNA, CDR2 YSLEER. The CDR3 spans 15 residues. The repertoire was sequenced with immunoSEQ multiplex PCR; TCRdb's copy has only in-frame clones and lacks some. The data contain 130,000 or so clones, approximately 83% of them singletons. The receptor was derived from a woman aged 45 to 65 who had recovered from COVID-19. The sample was peripheral blood. The chain uses TRBV4-3 and TRBJ2-7, with D perhaps matching TRBD1 (5 bases). In DNA form, the CDR3 reads TGCGCCAGCAGCCAAGTTGGTAGGGGAAGATACGAGCAGTACTTC. It codes for CASSQVGRGRYEQYF.